The 9 T cell receptor beta chains below come from one sample, sequenced in a study of CD8 T cells in Susac syndrome (dated by TCRdb to between 2017 and 2020). Libraries were prepared through the immunoSEQ multiplex PCR assay. RNA was extracted with the RNeasy kit and roughly 0.5 to 1 ug was reverse transcribed using random hexamers. TCRdb took the public reads, trimmed them with fastp at Q25, ran MiXCR for clone calling and kept in-frame beta chains. Each CDR3 protein appears once, grouped with its most common genes and DNA. The sample table shows approximately 130,000 distinct CDR3 sequences, and around 91% are seen once. The ten largest account for roughly 0.25% of the sample. Sequencing was carried out using CD8+ T cells from PBMCs. These TCRs come from a human donor with multiple sclerosis.

CDR3 nucleotides: TGCGCCAGCAGCTTATATACAATCGGGACTAGCGGGTCTACCTACAATGAGCAGTTCTTC. Its protein product is CASSLYTIGTSGSTYNEQFF. The J gene is TRBJ2-1, the V gene TRBV5-1, with TRBD2 matching 12 bases. Germline loops: CDR1 SGHRS, CDR2 YFSETQ. Losses at the gene ends were 2 bases for V and 2 bases for J; bases not matched to a gene: 14. The CDR3 runs 20 residues. The complete variable domain, with remaining parts taken from reference TRBV5-1 and TRBJ2-1, reads KAGVTQTPRYLIKTRGQQVTLSCSPISGHRSVSWYQQTPGQGLQFLFEYFSETQRNKGNFPGRFSGRQFSNSRSEMNVSTLELGDSALYLCASSLYTIGTSGSTYNEQFFGPGTRLTVL.

The CDR3 is CASSHTGYEQYF. The CDR3 DNA is TGTGCCAGCAGCCATACAGGTTACGAGCAGTACTTC. The chain recombines TRBV11-2 with TRBJ2-7; D might be TRBD1 (5 bases). The CDR3 covers 12 residues. Germline CDR1 and CDR2: SGHAT and FQNNGV. V lost 5 bases, J lost 4 bases, and 9 bases lay in between.

This clonotype appeared once. This sequence joins TRBV30 and TRBJ2-1; D gene unclear. Between the trimmed V and J ends, which lost 3 bases and 6 bases, there was a span of 12 bases. The CDR3 loop spans 13 amino acids. CDR1 and CDR2 (germline): GTSNPN, SVGIG (reference sequence). In DNA, the CDR3 is TGTGCCTGGAGCACTCACCGATCCAATGAGCAGTTCTTC. Translation: CAWSTHRSNEQFF. Supplemented by reference TRBV30 and TRBJ2-1, the full variable domain reads SQTIHQWPATLVQPVGSPLSLECTVEGTSNPNLYWYRQAAGRGLQLLFYSVGIGQISSEVPQNLSASRPQDRQFILSSKKLLLSDSGFYLCAWSTHRSNEQFFGPGTRLTVL.

The rearrangement joins TRBV19 to TRBJ2-1, with 10 bases fitting TRBD1. The V and J ends lost 4 bases and 8 bases, in that order; junction bases with no gene match: 11. CDR3 length: 16 amino acids. The V gene's germline CDR1 is LNHDA and CDR2 SQIVND (reference sequence). In DNA, the CDR3 is TGTGCCAGTAGTACCCTAGGACAGGGGGATAAGGATGAGCAGTTCTTC. This encodes CASSTLGQGDKDEQFF.

The rearrangement uses TRBV7-2 and TRBJ2-1; either TRBD1 or TRBD2 may fit D (5 bases each). V lost 5 bases and J lost 7, with 15 bases in between. The CDR3 has 14 amino acids. CDR1 and CDR2 from the germline V gene are SGHTA and FQGNSA. This CDR3 reads CASSGWGKGNEQFF. CDR3 sequence (DNA): TGTGCCAGCAGCGGGTGGGGGAAAGGGAATGAGCAGTTCTTC.

As concerns this clonotype: One junction end disagrees with the germline gene, perhaps due to a read error. The chain couples TRBV4-3 to TRBJ1-1; the D is unclear. The CDR3 length is 13 residues. Germline values: CDR1 LGHNA, CDR2 YSLEER. The CDR3 DNA sequence: TGCGCCAGCAGCTTTTTTTTGAACACTGAAGCTTTTTTT. It is translated as CASSFFLNTEAFF.

This clonotype was counted once. The rearrangement links TRBV24-1 to TRBJ2-2, with 12 bases matching TRBD2. CDR1 and CDR2 from the germline V gene are KGHDR and SFDVKD. This CDR3 region has 15 residues. V gave up 11 bases and J gave up 8 bases; unmatched junction bases: 11. DNA for the CDR3: TGTGCCATTAGAAGACTAGCGGGAGTATCGGGGGAGCTGTTTTTT. Residues: CAIRRLAGVSGELFF.

CDR3 nucleotides: TGTGCCAGCAGTGGGGCGGATAGCTCCTACGAGCAGTACTTC. Its translation: CASSGADSSYEQYF. The rearrangement links TRBV12-3 or TRBV12-4 to TRBJ2-7; D perhaps matches TRBD1 (5 bases). This CDR3 has 14 residues. Trimming stripped 5 bases from V and 0 bases from J, with 11 bases between.

The gene calls are TRBV25-1 and TRBJ1-1; weak D call: TRBD1 (6 bases). Germline values: CDR1 MGHDK, CDR2 SYGVNS. V was shortened by 8 bases and J by 4 bases, with 17 bases between the two germline ends. The CDR3 consists of 14 residues. The CDR3 loop is CASGPPGVFTEAFF. CDR3 coding DNA: TGTGCCAGCGGGCCTCCAGGGGTATTCACTGAAGCTTTCTTT.